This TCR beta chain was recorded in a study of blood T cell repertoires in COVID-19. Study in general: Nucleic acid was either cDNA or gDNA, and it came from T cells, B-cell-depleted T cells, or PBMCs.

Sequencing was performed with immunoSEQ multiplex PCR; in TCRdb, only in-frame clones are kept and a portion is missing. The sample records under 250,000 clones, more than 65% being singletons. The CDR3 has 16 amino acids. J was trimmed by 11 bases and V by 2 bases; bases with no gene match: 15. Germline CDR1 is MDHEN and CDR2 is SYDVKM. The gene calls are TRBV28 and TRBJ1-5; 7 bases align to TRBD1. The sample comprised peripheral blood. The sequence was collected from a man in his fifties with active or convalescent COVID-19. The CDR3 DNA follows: TGTGCCAGCAGTTTAGGCCGTGGGACAGTCCAGGTGTCCCAGCATTTT. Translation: CASSLGRGTVQVSQHF. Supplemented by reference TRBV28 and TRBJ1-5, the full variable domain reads DVKVTQSSRYLVKRTGEKVFLECVQDMDHENMFWYRQDPGLGLRLIYFSYDVKMKEKGDIPEGYSVSREKKERFSLILESASTNQTSMYLCASSLGRGTVQVSQHFGDGTRLSIL.